Shown below are 25 T cell receptor beta chains from a single sample sequenced in a study of CD8+ T cells in alopecia areata. Reverse transcribed after extraction, RNA yielded cDNA as the sequencing template. TCRdb's copy holds only in-frame clones and misses some; the assay was immunoSEQ multiplex PCR. The repertoire holds about 180,000 clones, with approximately 62% as singletons. The material was CD4+ T cells sorted from blood, obtained at week 0. The receptors shown here come from a human donor with alopecia areata.

The chain recombines TRBV14 with TRBJ2-7; D not certain. The ends were cut back, 2 bases at V and 5 bases at J, with 13 bases in the middle. The CDR3 contains 14 residues. Germline CDR1 is SGHDN and CDR2 is FVKESK. The CDR3: CASSQLGLRDEQYF. CDR3 bases: TGTGCCAGCAGCCAACTCGGGCTCCGTGACGAGCAGTACTTC.

V gene TRBV4-3 combines with J gene TRBJ2-1, with D uncertain. The CDR3 totals 14 residues. V was trimmed by 0 bases and J by 6 bases, leaving 9 bases between them. From germline, CDR1 is LGHNA and CDR2 YSLEER. As DNA, the CDR3 is TGCGCCAGCAGCCAAGACTCTAGGCCCAATGAGCAGTTCTTC. As protein: CASSQDSRPNEQFF.

This clone was detected a few times. V gene TRBV6-1 combines with J gene TRBJ2-2; D gene uncertain. V was clipped by 3 bases and J by 5 bases, with 7 bases between them. The CDR3 extends over 13 amino acids. In germline, CDR1 is MNHNS, CDR2 SASEGT. CDR3 coding DNA: TGTGCCAGCAGTGAGCTTCTTACCGGGGAGCTGTTTTTT. Encoded protein: CASSELLTGELFF.

This clone turned up a few times. This rearrangement joins TRBV29-1 to TRBJ1-5; possibly TRBD1 for D (5 bases). The length of the CDR3 is 15 residues. V was pared by 5 bases and J by 2 bases, with 16 bases between. The V gene's germline CDR1 is SQVTM and CDR2 ANQGSEA. The CDR3 DNA is TGCAGCGTTAGTGAGGTTGTAGGGGGCAATCAGCCCCAGCATTTT. Encoded protein: CSVSEVVGGNQPQHF. Full variable domain (missing parts from reference TRBV29-1 and TRBJ1-5): SAVISQKPSRDICQRGTSLTIQCQVDSQVTMMFWYRQQPGQSLTLIATANQGSEATYESGFVIDKFPISRPNLTFSTLTVSNMSPEDSSIYLCSVSEVVGGNQPQHFGDGTRLSIL.

The chain links TRBV30 to TRBJ2-7; no firm D call. Between the trimmed V and J ends, which lost 2 bases and 0 bases, there was a span of 5 bases. The CDR3 consists of 12 residues. Germline values: CDR1 GTSNPN, CDR2 SVGIG (reference sequence). The CDR3 reads CAWSPASYEQYF. Written as DNA, the CDR3 is TGTGCCTGGAGTCCTGCCTCCTACGAGCAGTACTTC.

This chain uses TRBV2 with TRBJ2-1; D is possibly TRBD1 or TRBD2 (6 bases each). Deletions cut 8 bases from V and 6 bases from J, with 17 bases between. The germline gives CDR1 SNHLY, CDR2 FYNNEI. This CDR3 has 14 residues. CDR3 bases: TGTGCCAGCTTCAAGGAGGGGGGTGGCAATGAGCAGTTCTTC. Its protein product is CASFKEGGGNEQFF.

The chain couples TRBV5-6 to TRBJ2-2; D unresolved. The CDR3 runs to 13 residues. V was clipped by 4 bases and J by 4 bases, with 8 bases between them. The germline V gene has CDR1 SGHDT and CDR2 YYEEEE. This CDR3 reads CASSLPATGELFF. The DNA for the CDR3 is TGTGCCAGCAGCCTCCCGGCCACCGGGGAGCTGTTTTTT.

The chain links TRBV29-1 to TRBJ1-2; no reliable D call. The CDR3 loop spans 10 amino acids. In germline, CDR1 is SQVTM, CDR2 ANQGSEA. Trimming took off 2 bases at V and 8 bases at J, with 6 bases between the two ends. The chain's CDR3 is CSVESPGYTF. The DNA for the CDR3 is TGCAGCGTTGAATCACCGGGCTACACCTTC.

The chain is built from TRBV2 and TRBJ1-1; TRBD1 might be the D (6 bases). V lost 6 bases and J lost 4, with 15 bases in between. Germline V gene sequence: CDR1 SNHLY, CDR2 FYNNEI. The CDR3 has 14 residues. CDR3 sequence reads: CASRPEGGSTEAFF. The CDR3 nucleotides read TGTGCCAGCAGACCTGAGGGGGGGAGCACTGAAGCTTTCTTT.

This sequence joins TRBV15 and TRBJ1-2, with D hard to call. The ends were cut back, 0 bases at V and 7 bases at J, with 12 bases in the middle. The CDR3 spans 14 residues. Germline assignment: CDR1 LNHNV and CDR2 YYDKDF (reference sequence). CDR3 region: CATSRDLADRGYTF. The CDR3 coding sequence is TGTGCCACCAGCAGAGATTTGGCAGATCGTGGCTACACCTTC.

This clone was counted once. The same CDR3 can be traced to other DNA sequences in this sample. The CDR3 region has the DNA TGTGCCAGCAGTGAAGCACCGGGTCCCTACGAGCAGTACTTC. Its protein product is CASSEAPGPYEQYF. V is TRBV6-1 and J is TRBJ2-7; the D is unclear. Trimming took 0 bases from V and 2 from J, leaving 8 bases between them. The CDR3 consists of 14 residues. Germline V gene lookup returns CDR1 MNHNS and CDR2 SASEGT.

The chain recombines TRBV2 with TRBJ1-2; D unclear. The germline CDR1 and CDR2 sequences are SNHLY and FYNNEI. Trimming pared 8 bases from V and 1 base from J, leaving 14 bases between. The CDR3 length is 14 residues. CDR3 in DNA: TGTGCCAGCTCCCTAACAGCGAGTAACTATGGCTACACCTTC. Translation gives CASSLTASNYGYTF.

Only a few counts were recorded for this clone. The chain is built from TRBV19 and TRBJ1-2; perhaps TRBD1 as D (6 bases). V was cut by 10 bases and J by 1 base, with 13 bases left in between. Germline loops: CDR1 LNHDA, CDR2 SQIVND (reference sequence). CDR3 size: 13 residues. The CDR3 sequence: CATPGALNYGYTF. As DNA, the CDR3 is TGTGCCACCCCAGGGGCACTTAACTATGGCTACACCTTC. Variable domain in full (rest from reference TRBV19 and TRBJ1-2): DGGITQSPKYLFRKEGQNVTLSCEQNLNHDAMYWYRQDPGQGLRLIYYSQIVNDFQKGDIAEGYSVSREKKESFPLTVTSAQKNPTAFYLCATPGALNYGYTFGSGTRLTVV.

This clone has more than one count but fewer than ten. The chain couples TRBV10-3 to TRBJ2-1, with D possibly matching TRBD2 (5 bases). The V end was cut by 3 bases, the J end by 7 bases, with 13 bases between. Per germline, CDR1 ENHRY and CDR2 SYGVKD. CDR3 size: 14 residues. The CDR3, as DNA: TGTGCCATCAGTGAAGGCCCGCCGGGGAATGAGCAGTTCTTC. Translating gives CAISEGPPGNEQFF.

In this sample, this clone turned up a few times. This chain connects TRBV7-2 to TRBJ1-2, with D unclear. Germline V gene data show CDR1 as SGHTA and CDR2 as FQGNSA. The length of the CDR3 is 16 residues. The V end was cut by 1 base, the J end by 8 bases, with 20 bases between. CDR3 loop: CASSLGGVGDWRGYTF. The DNA for the CDR3 is TGTGCCAGCAGCTTAGGAGGTGTGGGTGACTGGAGGGGCTACACCTTC.

Only one count was recorded for this clone. The chain joins TRBV4-3 to TRBJ1-2; possible D gene TRBD1, 6 bases. The germline V gene encodes CDR1 LGHNA and CDR2 YSLEER. The CDR3 contains 15 residues. Trimming took 1 base from V and 4 from J, leaving 13 bases between them. The DNA for the CDR3 is TGCGCCAGCAGCCAAGGCGAACAGGGTGTCTATGGCTACACCTTC. Its protein is CASSQGEQGVYGYTF.

The chain links TRBV30 to TRBJ1-1; 10 bases are a match to TRBD1. V gave up 1 base and J gave up 6 bases; unmatched junction bases: 5. The germline V gene has CDR1 GTSNPN and CDR2 SVGIG (reference sequence). This CDR3 comprises 14 residues. CDR3 DNA sequence: TGTGCCTGGAGTGGACAGGGGGCGCGCGCTGAAGCTTTCTTT. Encoded protein: CAWSGQGARAEAFF.

The V call is TRBV14, the J call TRBJ1-5; D uncertain. With 0 bases removed from V and 7 bases from J, the gap between germline ends came to 7 bases. The V gene's germline CDR1 is SGHDN and CDR2 FVKESK. This CDR3 region has 13 residues. Here the CDR3 DNA reads TGTGCCAGCAGCCAAGATTTAGGCCAGCCCCAGCATTTT. Translated, it gives CASSQDLGQPQHF.

CDR3 amino acids: CAWSPGTARHEQYF. CDR3 nucleotide sequence: TGTGCCTGGAGTCCCGGGACAGCTCGGCACGAGCAGTACTTC. The rearrangement links TRBV30 to TRBJ2-7, with 7 bases that match TRBD1. CDR3 length: 14 residues. After removal of 2 bases from V and 5 bases from J, the junction contained 9 bases not matched to a gene. Looked up from germline, CDR1 is GTSNPN and CDR2 is SVGIG (reference sequence). The entire variable domain, with the rest obtained from reference TRBV30 and TRBJ2-7, is as follows: SQTIHQWPATLVQPVGSPLSLECTVEGTSNPNLYWYRQAAGRGLQLLFYSVGIGQISSEVPQNLSASRPQDRQFILSSKKLLLSDSGFYLCAWSPGTARHEQYFGPGTRLTVT.

The chain carries TRBV5-6 and TRBJ1-6, with D possibly TRBD1 on 6 matching bases. The germline gives CDR1 SGHDT, CDR2 YYEEEE. The CDR3 runs to 13 residues. V gave up 3 bases and J gave up 7 bases, with 8 bases separating them. CDR3 DNA sequence: TGTGCCAGCAGCTATGGACAGAATTCACCCCTCCACTTT. Its translation: CASSYGQNSPLHF.

V usage is TRBV2 and J usage is TRBJ2-7, with TRBD2 matching over 12 bases. V lost 6 bases, J lost 5 bases, and 8 bases stayed unmatched. CDR1 and CDR2 from the germline V gene are SNHLY and FYNNEI. This CDR3 is built from 15 residues. The CDR3 sequence: CASRRTSGTPDEQYF. The CDR3 DNA reads as TGTGCCAGCAGAAGGACTAGCGGGACCCCTGACGAGCAGTACTTC.

This sequence joins TRBV14 and TRBJ2-1, with D perhaps TRBD1 (7 bases). The CDR3 totals 14 residues. Germline values: CDR1 SGHDN, CDR2 FVKESK. The V gene lost 9 bases and the J gene lost 7 bases, with 19 bases spanning the gap. The CDR3 DNA is TGTGCCAGTGGAGGAGGGGGCGCAATGAATGAGCAGTTCTTC. This gives the protein CASGGGGAMNEQFF.

The V call is TRBV18, the J call TRBJ1-6; D is unclear. This CDR3 region has 14 residues. Between the trimmed V and J ends, which lost 3 bases and 10 bases, there was a span of 13 bases. Per germline, CDR1 KGHSH and CDR2 LQKENI. This chain's CDR3 is CASSPKESSSPLHF. DNA for the CDR3: TGTGCCAGCTCACCGAAGGAATCGTCCTCACCCCTCCACTTT.

The CDR3 region has the DNA TGTGCCAGCAGGTCGAGGGTCGGGGATACGCAGTATTTT. Its protein is CASRSRVGDTQYF. This rearrangement joins TRBV11-1 to TRBJ2-3, with D perhaps TRBD2 (5 bases). From germline, CDR1 is SGHAT and CDR2 FQDESV (reference sequence). There are 13 residues in the CDR3. Trimming removed 6 bases from V and 6 bases from J, with 13 bases in between.

Points on this clone: The same CDR3 arises from other DNA sequences in this sample as well. J is TRBJ1-1 and V is TRBV30; D is unresolved. This CDR3 is built from 15 residues. V gave up 4 bases and J gave up 3 bases, with 18 bases separating them. CDR1 GTSNPN and CDR2 SVGIG come from the germline V gene (reference sequence). The CDR3 loop reads CAWTRHVSGDTEAFF. The CDR3 DNA reads as TGTGCCTGGACCCGACACGTTTCGGGAGACACTGAAGCTTTCTTT.